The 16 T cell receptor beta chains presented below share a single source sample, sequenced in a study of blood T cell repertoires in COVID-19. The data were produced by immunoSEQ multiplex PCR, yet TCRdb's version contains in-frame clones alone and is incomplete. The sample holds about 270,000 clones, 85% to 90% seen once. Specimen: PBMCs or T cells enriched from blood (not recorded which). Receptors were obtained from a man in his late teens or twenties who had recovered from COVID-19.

CDR3 residues: CASSSGTYNEQFF. CDR3 nucleotides: TGTGCCAGCAGCAGCGGGACTTACAATGAGCAGTTCTTC. V gene TRBV9 combines with J gene TRBJ2-1; TRBD2 matches 7 bases. Germline CDR1 reads SGDLS; CDR2 reads YYNGEE. The CDR3 is 13 amino acids. V lost 4 bases to trimming and J lost 4 bases; unmatched junction nucleotides: 2.

CDR3 bases: TGTGCCACCAGTGATGGGGAGGGCTACGAGCAGTACTTC. Encoded protein: CATSDGEGYEQYF. The chain joins TRBV24-1 to TRBJ2-7; TRBD2 agrees at 7 bases. Germline-derived CDR1 and CDR2 are KGHDR and SFDVKD. The CDR3 consists of 13 residues. Losses at the gene ends were 3 bases for V and 3 bases for J; bases not matched to a gene: 1.

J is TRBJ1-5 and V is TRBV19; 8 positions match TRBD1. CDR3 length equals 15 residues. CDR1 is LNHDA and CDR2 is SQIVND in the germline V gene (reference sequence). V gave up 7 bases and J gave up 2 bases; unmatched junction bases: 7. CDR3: CASTMTGDGNQPQHF. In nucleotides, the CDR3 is TGTGCCAGTACCATGACAGGGGACGGCAATCAGCCCCAGCATTTT.

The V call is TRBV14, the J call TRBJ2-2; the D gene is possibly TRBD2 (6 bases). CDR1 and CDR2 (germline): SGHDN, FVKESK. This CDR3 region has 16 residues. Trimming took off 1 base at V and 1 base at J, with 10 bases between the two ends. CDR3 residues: CASSQGAGLNTGELFF. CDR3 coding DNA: TGTGCCAGCAGCCAAGGTGCGGGACTGAACACCGGGGAGCTGTTTTTT.

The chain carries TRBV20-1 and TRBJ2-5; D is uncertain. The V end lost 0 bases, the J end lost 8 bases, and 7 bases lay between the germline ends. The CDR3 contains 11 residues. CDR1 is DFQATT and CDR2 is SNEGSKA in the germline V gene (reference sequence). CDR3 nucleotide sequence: TGCAGTGCTAGAGATCTAGTAACCCAGTACTTC. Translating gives CSARDLVTQYF.

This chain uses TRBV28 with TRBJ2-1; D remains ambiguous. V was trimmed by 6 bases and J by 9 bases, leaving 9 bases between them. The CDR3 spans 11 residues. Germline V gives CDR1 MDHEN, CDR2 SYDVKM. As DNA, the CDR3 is TGTGCCAGCAGGGTCGTGAGTGAGCAGTTCTTC. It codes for CASRVVSEQFF.

CDR3 nucleotide sequence: TGTGCCAGCAGCCTAGACGGGAGCAACACTGAAGCTTTCTTT. This sequence encodes CASSLDGSNTEAFF. V is TRBV7-9 and J is TRBJ1-1; no definite D call. The CDR3 runs 14 residues. The V gene lost 5 bases and the J gene lost 2 bases, with 12 bases spanning the gap. Germline loops: CDR1 SEHNR, CDR2 FQNEAQ (reference sequence).

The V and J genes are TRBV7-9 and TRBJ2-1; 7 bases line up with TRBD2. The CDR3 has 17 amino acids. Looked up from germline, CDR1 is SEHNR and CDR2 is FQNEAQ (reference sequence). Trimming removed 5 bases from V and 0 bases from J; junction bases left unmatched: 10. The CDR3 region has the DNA TGTGCCAGCAGCGTGACTAGCCGCCGCAGCTCCTACAATGAGCAGTTCTTC. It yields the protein CASSVTSRRSSYNEQFF.

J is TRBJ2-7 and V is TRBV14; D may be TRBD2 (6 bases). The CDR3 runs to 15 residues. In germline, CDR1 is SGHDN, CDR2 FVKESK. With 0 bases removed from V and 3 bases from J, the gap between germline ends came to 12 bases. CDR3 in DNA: TGTGCCAGCAGCCAAGATCTACGGGGGAGCTACGAGCAGTACTTC. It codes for CASSQDLRGSYEQYF.

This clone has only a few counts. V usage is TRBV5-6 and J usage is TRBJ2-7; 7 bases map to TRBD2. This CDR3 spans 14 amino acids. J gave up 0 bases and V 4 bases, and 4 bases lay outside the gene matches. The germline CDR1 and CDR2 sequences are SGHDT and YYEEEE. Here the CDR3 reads CASSHSGGSYEQYF. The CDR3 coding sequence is TGTGCCAGCAGCCACTCGGGGGGCTCCTACGAGCAGTACTTC.

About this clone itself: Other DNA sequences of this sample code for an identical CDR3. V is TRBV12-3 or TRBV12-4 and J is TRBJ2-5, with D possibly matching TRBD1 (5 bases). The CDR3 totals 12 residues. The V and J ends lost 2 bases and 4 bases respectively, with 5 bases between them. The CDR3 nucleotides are TGTGCCAGCAGTTTAAGGGGAGAGACCCAGTACTTC. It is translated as CASSLRGETQYF.

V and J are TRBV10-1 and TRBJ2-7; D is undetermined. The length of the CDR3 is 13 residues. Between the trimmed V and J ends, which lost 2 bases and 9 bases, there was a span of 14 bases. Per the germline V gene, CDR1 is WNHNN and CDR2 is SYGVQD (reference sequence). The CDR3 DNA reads TGCGCCAGCAGTGAGACGATCCGACACACGCAGTACTTC. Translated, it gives CASSETIRHTQYF.

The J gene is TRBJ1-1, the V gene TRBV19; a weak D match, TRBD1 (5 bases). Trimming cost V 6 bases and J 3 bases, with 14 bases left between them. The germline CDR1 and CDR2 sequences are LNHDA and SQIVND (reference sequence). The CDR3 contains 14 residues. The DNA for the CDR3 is TGTGCCAGTAGGGGAGGGGAGGAGGACACTGAAGCTTTCTTT. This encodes CASRGGEEDTEAFF.

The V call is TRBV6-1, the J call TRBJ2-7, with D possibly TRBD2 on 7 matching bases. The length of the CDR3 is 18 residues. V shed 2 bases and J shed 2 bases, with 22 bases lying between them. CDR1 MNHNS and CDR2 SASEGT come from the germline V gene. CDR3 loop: CASSESPPRRGHTYEQYF. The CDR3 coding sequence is TGTGCCAGCAGTGAAAGTCCCCCACGGCGGGGGCACACCTACGAGCAGTACTTC.

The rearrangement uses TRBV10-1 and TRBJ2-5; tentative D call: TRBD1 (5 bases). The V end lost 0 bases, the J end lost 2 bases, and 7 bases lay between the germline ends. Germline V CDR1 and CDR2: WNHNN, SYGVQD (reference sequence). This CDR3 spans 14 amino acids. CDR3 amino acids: CASSESGLQETQYF. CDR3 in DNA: TGCGCCAGCAGTGAGTCGGGGCTACAAGAGACCCAGTACTTC.

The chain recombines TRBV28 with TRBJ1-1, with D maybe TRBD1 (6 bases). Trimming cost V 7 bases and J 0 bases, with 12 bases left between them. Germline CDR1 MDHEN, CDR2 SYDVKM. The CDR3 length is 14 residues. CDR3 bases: TGTGCCAGCACCACAGGGATCATGAACACTGAAGCTTTCTTT. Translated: CASTTGIMNTEAFF.